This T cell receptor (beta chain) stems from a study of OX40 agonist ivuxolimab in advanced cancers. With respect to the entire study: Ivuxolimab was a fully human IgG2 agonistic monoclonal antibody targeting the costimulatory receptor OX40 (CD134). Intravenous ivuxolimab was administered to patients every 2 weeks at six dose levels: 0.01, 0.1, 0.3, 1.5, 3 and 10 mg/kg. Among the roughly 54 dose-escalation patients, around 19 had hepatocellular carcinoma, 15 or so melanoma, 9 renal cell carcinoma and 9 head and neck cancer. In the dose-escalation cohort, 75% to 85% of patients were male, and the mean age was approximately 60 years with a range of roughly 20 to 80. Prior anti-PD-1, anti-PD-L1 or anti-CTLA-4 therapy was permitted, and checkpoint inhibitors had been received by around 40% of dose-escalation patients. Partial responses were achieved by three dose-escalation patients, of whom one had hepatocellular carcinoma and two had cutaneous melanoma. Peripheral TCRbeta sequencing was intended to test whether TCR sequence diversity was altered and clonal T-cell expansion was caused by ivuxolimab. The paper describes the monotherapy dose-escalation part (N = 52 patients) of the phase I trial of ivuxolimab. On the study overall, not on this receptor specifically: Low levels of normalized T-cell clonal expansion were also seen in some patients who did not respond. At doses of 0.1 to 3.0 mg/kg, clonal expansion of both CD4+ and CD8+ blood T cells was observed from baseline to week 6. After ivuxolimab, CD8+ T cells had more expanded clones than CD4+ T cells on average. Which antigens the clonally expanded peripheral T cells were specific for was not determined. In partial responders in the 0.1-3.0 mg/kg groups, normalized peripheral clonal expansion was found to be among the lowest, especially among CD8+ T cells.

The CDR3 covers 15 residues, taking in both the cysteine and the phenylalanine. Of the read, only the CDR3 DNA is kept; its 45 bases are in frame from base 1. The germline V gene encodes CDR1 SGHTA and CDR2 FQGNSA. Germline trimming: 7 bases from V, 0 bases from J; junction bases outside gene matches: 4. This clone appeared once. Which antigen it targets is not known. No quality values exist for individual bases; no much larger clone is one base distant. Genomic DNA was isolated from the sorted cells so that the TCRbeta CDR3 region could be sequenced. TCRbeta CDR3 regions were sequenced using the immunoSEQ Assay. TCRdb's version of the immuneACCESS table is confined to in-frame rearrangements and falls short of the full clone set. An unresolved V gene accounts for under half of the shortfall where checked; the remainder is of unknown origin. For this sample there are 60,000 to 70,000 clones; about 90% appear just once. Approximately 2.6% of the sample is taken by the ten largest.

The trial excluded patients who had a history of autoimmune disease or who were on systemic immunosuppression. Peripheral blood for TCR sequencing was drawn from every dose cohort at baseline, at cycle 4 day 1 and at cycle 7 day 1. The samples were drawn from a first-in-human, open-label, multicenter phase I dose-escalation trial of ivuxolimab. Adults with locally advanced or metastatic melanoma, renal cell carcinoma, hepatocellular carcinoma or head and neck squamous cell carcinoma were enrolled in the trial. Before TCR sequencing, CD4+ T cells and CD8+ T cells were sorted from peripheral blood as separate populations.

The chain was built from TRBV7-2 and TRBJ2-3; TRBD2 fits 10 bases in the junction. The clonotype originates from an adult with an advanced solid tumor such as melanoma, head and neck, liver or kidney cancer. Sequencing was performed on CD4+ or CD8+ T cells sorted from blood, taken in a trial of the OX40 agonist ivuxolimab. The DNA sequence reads TGTGCCAGCACCCCTAGCGGGGGCAGCACAGATACGCAGTATTTT. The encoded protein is CASTPSGGSTDTQYF.